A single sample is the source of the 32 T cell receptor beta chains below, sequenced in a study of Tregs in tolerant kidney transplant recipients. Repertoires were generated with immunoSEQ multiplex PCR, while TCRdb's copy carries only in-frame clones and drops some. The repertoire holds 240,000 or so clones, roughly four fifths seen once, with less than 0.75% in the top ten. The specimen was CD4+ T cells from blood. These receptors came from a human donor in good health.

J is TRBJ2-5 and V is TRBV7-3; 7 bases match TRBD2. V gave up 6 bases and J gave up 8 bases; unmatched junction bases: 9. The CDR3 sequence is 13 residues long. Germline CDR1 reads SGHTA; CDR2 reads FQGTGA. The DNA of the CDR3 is TGTGCCAGCAGTTCGGGACTATGGGGAACCCAGTACTTC. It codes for CASSSGLWGTQYF. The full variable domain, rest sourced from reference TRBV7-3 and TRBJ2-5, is GAGVSQTPSNKVTEKGKYVELRCDPISGHTALYWYRQSLGQGPEFLIYFQGTGAADDSGLPNDRFFAVRPEGSVSTLKIQRTERGDSAVYLCASSSGLWGTQYFGPGTRLLVL.

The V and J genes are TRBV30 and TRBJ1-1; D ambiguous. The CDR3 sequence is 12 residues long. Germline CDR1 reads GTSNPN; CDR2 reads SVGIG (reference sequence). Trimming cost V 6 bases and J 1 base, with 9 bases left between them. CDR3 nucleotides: TGTGCCTGTCTCAATCGGAACACTGAAGCTTTCTTT. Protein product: CACLNRNTEAFF.

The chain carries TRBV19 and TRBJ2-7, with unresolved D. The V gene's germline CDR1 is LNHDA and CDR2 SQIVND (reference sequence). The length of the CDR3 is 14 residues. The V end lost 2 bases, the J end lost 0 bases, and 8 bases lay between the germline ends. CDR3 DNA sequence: TGTGCCAGTAGTATAAGTGGGAACTCCTACGAGCAGTACTTC. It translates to CASSISGNSYEQYF.

CDR3 region: CASSGTGSRVYGYTF. CDR3 coding DNA: TGCGCCAGCAGCGGGACAGGTTCCCGCGTCTATGGCTACACCTTC. The J gene is TRBJ1-2, the V gene TRBV5-1; 8 bases agree with TRBD1. The length of the CDR3 is 15 residues. CDR1 is SGHRS and CDR2 is YFSETQ in the germline V gene. V trimming: 4 bases; J trimming: 4 bases; junction bases outside the gene matches: 9.

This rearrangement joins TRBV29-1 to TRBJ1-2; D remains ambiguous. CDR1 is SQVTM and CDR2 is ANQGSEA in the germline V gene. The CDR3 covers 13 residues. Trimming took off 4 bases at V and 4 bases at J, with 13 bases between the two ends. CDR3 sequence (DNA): TGCAGCGTTGTGGGCCCGGGCTTCTATGGCTACACCTTC. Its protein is CSVVGPGFYGYTF. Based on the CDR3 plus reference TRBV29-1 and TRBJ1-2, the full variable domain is SAVISQKPSRDICQRGTSLTIQCQVDSQVTMMFWYRQQPGQSLTLIATANQGSEATYESGFVIDKFPISRPNLTFSTLTVSNMSPEDSSIYLCSVVGPGFYGYTFGSGTRLTVV.

The CDR3: CASSMRLAGDADTQYF. The CDR3 DNA sequence: TGTGCCAGCAGCATGAGACTAGCGGGAGACGCAGATACGCAGTATTTT. The chain uses TRBV11-2 and TRBJ2-3; TRBD2 aligns across 12 bases. Germline loops: CDR1 SGHAT, CDR2 FQNNGV. This CDR3 contains 16 residues. V shed 5 bases, J shed 4 bases, and the junction held 7 bases outside the gene matches. Together with reference TRBV11-2 and TRBJ2-3, the CDR3 gives the full variable domain: EAGVAQSPRYKIIEKRQSVAFWCNPISGHATLYWYQQILGQGPKLLIQFQNNGVVDDSQLPKDRFSAERLKGVDSTLKIQPAKLEDSAVYLCASSMRLAGDADTQYFGPGTRLTVL.

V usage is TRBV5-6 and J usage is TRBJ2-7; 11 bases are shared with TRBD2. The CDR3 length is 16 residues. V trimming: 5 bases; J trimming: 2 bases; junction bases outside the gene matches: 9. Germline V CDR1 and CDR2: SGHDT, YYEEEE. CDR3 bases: TGTGCCAGCAGGTTGATAGCGGGAGGGCCCCCCTACGAGCAGTACTTC. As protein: CASRLIAGGPPYEQYF.

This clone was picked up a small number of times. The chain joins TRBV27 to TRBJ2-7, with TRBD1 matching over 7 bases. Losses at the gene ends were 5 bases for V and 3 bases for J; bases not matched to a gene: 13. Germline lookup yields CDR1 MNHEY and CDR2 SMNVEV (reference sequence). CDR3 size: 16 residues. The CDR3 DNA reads TGTGCCAGCAGTCCCCGACAGGGATACCCTCTCTACGAGCAGTACTTC. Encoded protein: CASSPRQGYPLYEQYF.

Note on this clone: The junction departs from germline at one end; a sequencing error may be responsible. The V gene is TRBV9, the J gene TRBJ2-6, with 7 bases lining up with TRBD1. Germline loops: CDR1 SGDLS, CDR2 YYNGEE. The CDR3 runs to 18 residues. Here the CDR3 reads CTSSVEPGGSSGANVLTF. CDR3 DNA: TGTACCAGCAGCGTAGAGCCAGGGGGAAGCTCTGGGGCCAACGTCCTGACTTTC.

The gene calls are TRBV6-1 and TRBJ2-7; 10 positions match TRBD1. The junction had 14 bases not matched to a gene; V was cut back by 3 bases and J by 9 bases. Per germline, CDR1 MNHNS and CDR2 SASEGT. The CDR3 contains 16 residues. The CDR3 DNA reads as TGTGCCAGCAGTGACCCGGGACAGGGGACGTCTAAAGCGCAGTACTTC. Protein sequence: CASSDPGQGTSKAQYF.

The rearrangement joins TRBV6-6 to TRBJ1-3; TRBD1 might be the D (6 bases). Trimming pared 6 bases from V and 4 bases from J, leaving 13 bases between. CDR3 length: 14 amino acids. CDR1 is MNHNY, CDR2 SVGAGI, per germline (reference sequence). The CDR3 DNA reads TGTGCCAGCAGGGAACAGGGTCGGGGAAACACCATATATTTT. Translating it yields CASREQGRGNTIYF.

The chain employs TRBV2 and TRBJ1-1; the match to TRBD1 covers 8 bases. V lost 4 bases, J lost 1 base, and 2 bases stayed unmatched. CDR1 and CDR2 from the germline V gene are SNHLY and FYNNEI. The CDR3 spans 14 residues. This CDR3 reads CASSAGQGNTEAFF. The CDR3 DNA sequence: TGTGCCAGCAGTGCCGGACAGGGGAACACTGAAGCTTTCTTT.

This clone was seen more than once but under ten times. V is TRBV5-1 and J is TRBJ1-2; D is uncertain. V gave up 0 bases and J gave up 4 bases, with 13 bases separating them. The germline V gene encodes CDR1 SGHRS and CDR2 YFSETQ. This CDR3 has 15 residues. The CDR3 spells CASSLGQNRFYGYTF. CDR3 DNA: TGCGCCAGCAGCTTGGGGCAGAATCGCTTCTATGGCTACACCTTC.

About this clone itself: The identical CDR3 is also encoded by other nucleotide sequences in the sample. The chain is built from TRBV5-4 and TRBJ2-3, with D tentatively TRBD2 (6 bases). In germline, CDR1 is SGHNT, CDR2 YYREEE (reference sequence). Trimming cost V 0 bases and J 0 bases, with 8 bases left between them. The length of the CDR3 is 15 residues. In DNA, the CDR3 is TGTGCCAGCAGCTTGGGTGGGACTAGCACAGATACGCAGTATTTT. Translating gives CASSLGGTSTDTQYF.

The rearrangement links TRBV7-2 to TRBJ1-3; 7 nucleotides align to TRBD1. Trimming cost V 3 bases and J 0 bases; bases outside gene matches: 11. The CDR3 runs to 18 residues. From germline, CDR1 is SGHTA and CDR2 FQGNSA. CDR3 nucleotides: TGTGCCAGCAGCTTGGCCTCCGGACAGGCCTACTCTGGAAACACCATATATTTT. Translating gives CASSLASGQAYSGNTIYF.

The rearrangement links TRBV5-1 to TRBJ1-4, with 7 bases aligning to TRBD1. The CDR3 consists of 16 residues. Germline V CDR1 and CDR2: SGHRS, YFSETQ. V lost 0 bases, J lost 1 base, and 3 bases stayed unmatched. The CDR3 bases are TGCGCCAGCAGCTTGGCCAGGGGGGGAACTAATGAAAAACTGTTTTTT. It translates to CASSLARGGTNEKLFF.

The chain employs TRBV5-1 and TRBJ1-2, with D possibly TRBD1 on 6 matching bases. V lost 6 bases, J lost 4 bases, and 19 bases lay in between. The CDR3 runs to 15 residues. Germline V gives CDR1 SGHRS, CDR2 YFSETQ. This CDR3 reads CASNRGTPLLYGYTF. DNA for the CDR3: TGCGCCAGCAACCGCGGGACACCGCTCCTCTATGGCTACACCTTC.

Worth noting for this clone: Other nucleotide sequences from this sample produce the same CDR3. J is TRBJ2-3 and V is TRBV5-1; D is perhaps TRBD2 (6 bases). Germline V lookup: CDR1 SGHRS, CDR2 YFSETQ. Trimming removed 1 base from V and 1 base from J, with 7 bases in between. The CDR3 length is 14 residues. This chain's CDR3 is CASSLSGGTDTQYF. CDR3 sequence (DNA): TGCGCCAGCAGCTTGTCGGGGGGCACAGATACGCAGTATTTT.

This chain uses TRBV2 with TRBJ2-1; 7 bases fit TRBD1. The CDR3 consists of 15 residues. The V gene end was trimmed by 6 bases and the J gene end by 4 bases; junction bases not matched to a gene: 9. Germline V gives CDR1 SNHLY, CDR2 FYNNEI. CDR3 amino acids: CASSPLLDRYNEQFF. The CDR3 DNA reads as TGTGCCAGCAGCCCGCTCTTGGACAGGTACAATGAGCAGTTCTTC.

CDR3 loop: CAISELQLTGELFF. CDR3 nucleotide sequence: TGTGCCATCAGTGAGTTGCAGCTCACCGGGGAGCTGTTTTTT. The V and J genes are TRBV10-3 and TRBJ2-2, with D uncertain. The germline CDR1 and CDR2 sequences are ENHRY and SYGVKD. This CDR3 spans 14 amino acids. Trimming shortened V by 1 base and J by 4 bases, and 7 bases separated the two germline ends.

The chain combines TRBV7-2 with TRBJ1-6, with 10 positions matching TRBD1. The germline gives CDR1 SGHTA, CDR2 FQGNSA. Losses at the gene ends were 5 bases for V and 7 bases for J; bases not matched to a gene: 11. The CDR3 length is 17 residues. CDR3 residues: CASSARQGASLNSPLHF. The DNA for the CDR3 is TGTGCCAGCAGCGCCCGACAGGGGGCTTCGTTGAATTCACCCCTCCACTTT.

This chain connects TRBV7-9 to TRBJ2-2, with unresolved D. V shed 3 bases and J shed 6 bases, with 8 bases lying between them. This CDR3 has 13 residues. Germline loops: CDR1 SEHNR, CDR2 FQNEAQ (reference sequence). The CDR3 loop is CASSFASAGELFF. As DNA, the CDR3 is TGTGCCAGCAGCTTTGCCAGCGCCGGGGAGCTGTTTTTT.

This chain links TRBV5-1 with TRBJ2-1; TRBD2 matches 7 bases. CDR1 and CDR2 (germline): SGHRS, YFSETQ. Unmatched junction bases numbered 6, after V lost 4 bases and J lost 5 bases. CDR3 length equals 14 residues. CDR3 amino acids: CASSMHGTNNEQFF. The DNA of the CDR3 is TGCGCCAGCAGCATGCACGGGACTAACAATGAGCAGTTCTTC. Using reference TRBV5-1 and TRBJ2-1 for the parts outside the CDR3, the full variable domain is KAGVTQTPRYLIKTRGQQVTLSCSPISGHRSVSWYQQTPGQGLQFLFEYFSETQRNKGNFPGRFSGRQFSNSRSEMNVSTLELGDSALYLCASSMHGTNNEQFFGPGTRLTVL.

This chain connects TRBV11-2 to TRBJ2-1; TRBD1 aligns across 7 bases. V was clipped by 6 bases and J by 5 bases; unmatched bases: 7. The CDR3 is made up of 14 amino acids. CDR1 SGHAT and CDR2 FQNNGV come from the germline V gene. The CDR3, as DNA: TGTGCCAGCAGAAGGGGGCGGACCGACAATGAGCAGTTCTTC. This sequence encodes CASRRGRTDNEQFF. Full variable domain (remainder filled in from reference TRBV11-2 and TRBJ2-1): EAGVAQSPRYKIIEKRQSVAFWCNPISGHATLYWYQQILGQGPKLLIQFQNNGVVDDSQLPKDRFSAERLKGVDSTLKIQPAKLEDSAVYLCASRRGRTDNEQFFGPGTRLTVL.

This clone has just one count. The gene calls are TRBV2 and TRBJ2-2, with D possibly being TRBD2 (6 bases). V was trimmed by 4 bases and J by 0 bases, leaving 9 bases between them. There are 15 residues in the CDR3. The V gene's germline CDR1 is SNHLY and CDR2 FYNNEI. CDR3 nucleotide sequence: TGTGCCAGCAGTGTTCAGCGGGCGAACACCGGGGAGCTGTTTTTT. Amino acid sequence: CASSVQRANTGELFF.

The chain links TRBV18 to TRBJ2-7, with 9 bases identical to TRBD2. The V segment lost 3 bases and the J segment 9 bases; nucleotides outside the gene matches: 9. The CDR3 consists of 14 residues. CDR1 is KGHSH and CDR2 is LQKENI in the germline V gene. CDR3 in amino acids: CASSPAGAGGGQYF. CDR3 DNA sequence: TGTGCCAGCTCACCGGCGGGAGCGGGAGGAGGGCAGTACTTC.

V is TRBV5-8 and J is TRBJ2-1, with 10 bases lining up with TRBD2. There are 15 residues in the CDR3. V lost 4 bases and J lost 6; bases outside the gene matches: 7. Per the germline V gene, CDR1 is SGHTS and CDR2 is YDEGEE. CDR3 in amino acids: CASSEGLALANEQFF. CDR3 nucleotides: TGTGCCAGCAGCGAGGGACTAGCGTTGGCCAATGAGCAGTTCTTC.

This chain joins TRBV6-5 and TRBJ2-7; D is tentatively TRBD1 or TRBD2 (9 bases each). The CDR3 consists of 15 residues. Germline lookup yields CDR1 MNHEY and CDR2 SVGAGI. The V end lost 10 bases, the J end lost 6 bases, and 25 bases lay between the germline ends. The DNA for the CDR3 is TGTGCCACCTCGCGGGAGGGGACAGGGATGGCCGAGCAGTACTTC. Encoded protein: CATSREGTGMAEQYF.

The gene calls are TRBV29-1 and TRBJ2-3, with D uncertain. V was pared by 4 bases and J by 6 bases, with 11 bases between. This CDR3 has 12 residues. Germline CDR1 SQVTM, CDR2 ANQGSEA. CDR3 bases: TGCAGCGTTGTTCCCAGAGCCGATACGCAGTATTTT. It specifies CSVVPRADTQYF.

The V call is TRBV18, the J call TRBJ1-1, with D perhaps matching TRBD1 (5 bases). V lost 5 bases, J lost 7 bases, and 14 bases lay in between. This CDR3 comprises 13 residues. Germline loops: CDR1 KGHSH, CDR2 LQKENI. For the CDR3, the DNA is TGTGCCAGCTCAAAAATAGGGGAGTATGAAGCTTTCTTT. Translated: CASSKIGEYEAFF.

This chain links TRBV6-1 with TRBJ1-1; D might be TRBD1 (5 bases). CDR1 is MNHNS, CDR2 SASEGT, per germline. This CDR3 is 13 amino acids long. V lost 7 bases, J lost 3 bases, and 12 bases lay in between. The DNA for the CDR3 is TGTGCCAGCAAAGGACAAGATTACACTGAAGCTTTCTTT. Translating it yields CASKGQDYTEAFF.

DNA for the CDR3: TGCGCCAGCAGCCAAGAATTGGGCAGGTTTTTCGCGGTGAACACTGAAGCTTTCTTT. This sequence encodes CASSQELGRFFAVNTEAFF. The gene calls are TRBV4-1 and TRBJ1-1; D gene ambiguous. V was trimmed by 0 bases and J by 0 bases, leaving 20 bases between them. This CDR3 is built from 19 residues. Per germline, CDR1 MGHRA and CDR2 YSYEKL.